The 7 T cell receptor beta chains below all came from one sample that was sequenced in a study of cytomegalovirus exposure and HLA in healthy donors (dated by TCRdb to 2015 to 2018). Libraries were made using the immunoSEQ multiplex PCR assay. A mixture of 60 forward primers for TCR Vbeta segments and 13 reverse primers for TCR Jbeta segments was used in the multiplex PCR. The source is immuneACCESS, and TCRdb retained only in-frame sequences with V and J called. Part of the clones is not carried over; for the studies checked, unresolved V genes explain less than half of this, and the remainder is unexplained. The sample data list roughly 150,000 clones, and almost 80% of these were observed just once. More than 1.3% of the sample lies in the top ten. Specimen: PBMCs. These TCRs come from a male donor in good health and CMV-seronegative.

The chain couples TRBV9 to TRBJ1-1, with 9 nucleotides matching TRBD1. Germline V lookup: CDR1 SGDLS, CDR2 YYNGEE. After removal of 4 bases from V and 4 bases from J, the junction contained 14 bases not matched to a gene. CDR3 length equals 17 residues. This CDR3 reads CASSPGQGMNRGTEAFF. In DNA form, the CDR3 reads TGTGCCAGCAGCCCAGGACAGGGGATGAATCGAGGCACTGAAGCTTTCTTT.

The V gene is TRBV9, the J gene TRBJ2-3, with TRBD2 matching 11 bases. The CDR3 loop spans 16 amino acids. The germline V gene has CDR1 SGDLS and CDR2 YYNGEE. With 1 base clipped from V and 5 bases from J, the junction kept 6 bases outside the gene matches. The CDR3 is CASSVSSGRAGDTQYF. CDR3 coding DNA: TGTGCCAGCAGCGTAAGTAGCGGGAGGGCCGGAGATACGCAGTATTTT.

The genes are TRBV28 and TRBJ1-3; 9 bases line up with TRBD1. The CDR3 loop spans 16 amino acids. V shed 4 bases, J shed 4 bases, and the junction held 8 bases outside the gene matches. Germline CDR1 and CDR2: MDHEN and SYDVKM. The CDR3 region is CASSSTGTGNGNTIYF. The CDR3 bases are TGTGCCAGCAGTTCCACCGGGACAGGGAACGGAAACACCATATATTTT.

The J gene is TRBJ1-6, the V gene TRBV27, with D unclear. Trimming left V 1 base short and J 9 bases short, with 7 bases between. The CDR3 has 13 amino acids. The germline V gene has CDR1 MNHEY and CDR2 SMNVEV (reference sequence). CDR3 bases: TGTGCCAGCAGTTTATATCCAGGTTCACCCCTCCACTTT. As protein: CASSLYPGSPLHF.

The chain couples TRBV13 to TRBJ2-5, with D maybe TRBD2 (5 bases). V was pared by 2 bases and J by 2 bases, with 15 bases between. CDR1 and CDR2 (germline): PRHDT, FYEKMQ (reference sequence). CDR3 length: 16 residues. The DNA of the CDR3 is TGTGCCAGCAGCTTACGGTCGGGGTACTTGCAAGAGACCCAGTACTTC. Translation: CASSLRSGYLQETQYF.

V is TRBV5-1 and J is TRBJ2-7, with a possible D match to TRBD2 (6 bases). The CDR3 is 14 amino acids. Looked up from germline, CDR1 is SGHRS and CDR2 is YFSETQ. V lost 4 bases and J 2 bases, leaving 13 bases between the germline ends. For the CDR3, the DNA is TGCGCCAGCAGCACGGACTACCCAACCTACGAGCAGTACTTC. This gives the protein CASSTDYPTYEQYF.

The chain links TRBV7-2 to TRBJ2-2; D unclear. Looked up from germline, CDR1 is SGHTA and CDR2 is FQGNSA. V lost 10 bases and J 6 bases, leaving 9 bases between the germline ends. This CDR3 comprises 11 residues. The CDR3 here is CAIVISGELFF. CDR3 in DNA: TGTGCCATCGTTATTTCCGGGGAGCTGTTTTTT.